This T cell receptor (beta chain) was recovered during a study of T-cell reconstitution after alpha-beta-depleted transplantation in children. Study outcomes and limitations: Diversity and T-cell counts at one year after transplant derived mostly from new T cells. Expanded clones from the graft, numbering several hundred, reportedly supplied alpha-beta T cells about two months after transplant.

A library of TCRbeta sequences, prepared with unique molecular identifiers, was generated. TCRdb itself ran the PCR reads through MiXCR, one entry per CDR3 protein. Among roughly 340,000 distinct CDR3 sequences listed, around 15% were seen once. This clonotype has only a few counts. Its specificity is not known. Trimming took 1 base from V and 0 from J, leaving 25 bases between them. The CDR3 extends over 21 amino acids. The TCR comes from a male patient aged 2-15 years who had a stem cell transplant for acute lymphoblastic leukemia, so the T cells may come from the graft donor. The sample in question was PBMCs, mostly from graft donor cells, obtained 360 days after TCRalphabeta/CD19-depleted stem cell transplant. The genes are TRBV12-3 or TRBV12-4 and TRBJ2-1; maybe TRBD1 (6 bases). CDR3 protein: CASSLVGAGLAPESSYNEQFF. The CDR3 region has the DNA TGTGCCAGCAGTTTAGTGGGGGCGGGCCTCGCGCCCGAGAGCTCCTACAATGAGCAGTTCTTC.